These 2 T cell receptor beta chains originate from one sample sequenced in a study of response to subunit inactivated influenza vaccine. From the RT-PCR reads, TCRdb called clonotypes with MiXCR, one entry per CDR3 protein. Found here are about 540,000 distinct CDR3 sequences, around 25% of them singletons; the top ten hold 2.5% to 3.5%. The sample was also reused in another study, on T cells expressing NK-cell markers. From that study: UMIs accompanied the 5'RACE template switching by which TCR beta cDNA was made.

The sequencing used CD4+ T cells sorted from PBMCs, collected roughly 12 days after vaccination. These receptor sequences come from a man aged 45-65 years who received an inactivated influenza vaccine.

This clonotype was seen only a few times. The V and J genes are TRBV12-3 or TRBV12-4 and TRBJ1-5; possibly TRBD1 for D (5 bases). The CDR3 consists of 13 residues. V was shortened by 3 bases and J by 11 bases, with 14 bases between the two germline ends. CDR3 in amino acids: CASSFRAPQTQHF. The CDR3, as DNA: TGTGCCAGCAGTTTCAGGGCGCCGCAGACCCAGCATTTT.

In its sample, this clonotype was seen a few times. The genes are TRBV10-3 and TRBJ2-1; tentatively, D is TRBD1 (6 bases). Per germline, CDR1 ENHRY and CDR2 SYGVKD. V was clipped by 3 bases and J by 5 bases, with 11 bases between them. This CDR3 spans 14 amino acids. The CDR3 nucleotides are TGTGCCATCAGTGAACAGGGTGCGGACAATGAGCAGTTCTTC. Encoded protein: CAISEQGADNEQFF.